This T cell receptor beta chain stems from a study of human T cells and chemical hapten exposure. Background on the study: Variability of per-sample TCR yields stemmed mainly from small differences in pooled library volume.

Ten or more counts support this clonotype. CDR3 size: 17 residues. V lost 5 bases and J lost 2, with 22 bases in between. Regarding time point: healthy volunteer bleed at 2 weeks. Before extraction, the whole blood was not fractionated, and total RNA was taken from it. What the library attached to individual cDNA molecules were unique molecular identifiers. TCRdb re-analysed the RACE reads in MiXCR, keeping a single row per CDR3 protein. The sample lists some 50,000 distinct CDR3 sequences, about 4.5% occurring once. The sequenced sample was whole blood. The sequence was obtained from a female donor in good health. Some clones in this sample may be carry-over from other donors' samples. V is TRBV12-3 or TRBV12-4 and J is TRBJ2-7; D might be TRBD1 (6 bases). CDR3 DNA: TGTGCCAGCAGTCCCTCGACAGGTCCTGGTTTTCCCTACGAGCAGTACTTC. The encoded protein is CASSPSTGPGFPYEQYF.